This T cell receptor (beta chain) was observed in a study of Ad26.COV2.S vaccination and SARS-CoV-2 variants. Study context: The study gave Ad26.COV2.S intramuscularly, once or twice 56 days apart.

Assay used: immunoSEQ multiplex PCR; TCRdb lists only in-frame clones, some missing. The sample has around 380,000 clones, approximately 91% seen once. Study-level points and caveats: Considerable breadth of spike-specific CD8+ and CD4+ T cell responses has reportedly been documented following vaccination.

The CDR3 spans 16 residues. V dropped 5 bases and J dropped 3; count of bases not matched to a gene: 9. Germline lookup yields CDR1 LGHNA and CDR2 YSLEER. Specified treatment: approximately 18 received Ad26.COV2.S at low or high dose, single or two shots; roughly five received placebo; per-sample allocation not given. Samples were taken on day 63 after the first vaccine or placebo injection. The donor was a Boston adult aged 18-55 years. The vaccine antigen was prefusion-stabilized Wuhan SARS-CoV-2 spike. With regard to this clone: Its target is not known.

Sample: peripheral blood, taken in a trial of Ad26.COV2.S vaccine versus placebo. The TCR originated in a person aged 18-65 years who received the Ad26.COV2.S COVID-19 vaccine or a placebo. The rearrangement links TRBV4-3 to TRBJ2-3, with TRBD1 matching over 9 bases. The CDR3 loop is CASSLTPTGGTDTQYF. The CDR3 DNA follows: TGCGCCAGCAGCTTAACCCCGACAGGGGGTACAGATACGCAGTATTTT.